This TCR beta chain was retrieved from a study of T-cell reconstitution after alpha-beta-depleted transplantation in children. This clonotype was observed at least ten times. Molecular barcoding with unique molecular identifiers was used for the TCRbeta library. Each CDR3 protein gets one entry after TCRdb re-called the PCR reads with MiXCR. The top ten clones hold approximately 1% of a sample with approximately 640,000 distinct CDR3 sequences, around 16% of them seen once. The receptor's source is a human donor who donated a stem cell graft to a child with acute myeloid leukemia. The material was PBMCs from the stem cell graft donor, obtained from the stem cell graft.

For the CDR3, the DNA is TGCAGTGCTGTTACAGGGGGCGGCCAAGAGACCCAGTACTTC. Translating it yields CSAVTGGGQETQYF. This sequence joins TRBV20-1 and TRBJ2-5; 9 nucleotides line up with TRBD1. The V and J ends lost 5 bases and 1 base, in that order; junction bases with no gene match: 5. The CDR3 runs 14 residues. The V gene's germline CDR1 is DFQATT and CDR2 SNEGSKA (reference sequence).